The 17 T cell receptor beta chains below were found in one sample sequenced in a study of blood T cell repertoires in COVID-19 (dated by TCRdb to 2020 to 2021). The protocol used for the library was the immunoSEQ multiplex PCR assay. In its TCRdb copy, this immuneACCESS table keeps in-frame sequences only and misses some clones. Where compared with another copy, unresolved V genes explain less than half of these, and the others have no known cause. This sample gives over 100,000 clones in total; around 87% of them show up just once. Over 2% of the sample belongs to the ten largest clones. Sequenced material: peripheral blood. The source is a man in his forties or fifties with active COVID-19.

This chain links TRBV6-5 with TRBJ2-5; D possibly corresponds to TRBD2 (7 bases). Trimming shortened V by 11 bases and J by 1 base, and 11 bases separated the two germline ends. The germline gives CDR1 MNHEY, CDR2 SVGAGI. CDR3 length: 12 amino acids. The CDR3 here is CASRGPQETQYF. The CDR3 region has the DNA TGTGCCTCGCGGGGGCCCCAAGAGACCCAGTACTTC.

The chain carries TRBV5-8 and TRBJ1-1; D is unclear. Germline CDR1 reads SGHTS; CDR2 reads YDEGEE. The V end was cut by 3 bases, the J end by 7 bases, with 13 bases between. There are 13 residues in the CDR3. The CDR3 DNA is TGTGCCAGCAGCTCCCGTTGGGCCGGTGAAGCTTTCTTT. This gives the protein CASSSRWAGEAFF.

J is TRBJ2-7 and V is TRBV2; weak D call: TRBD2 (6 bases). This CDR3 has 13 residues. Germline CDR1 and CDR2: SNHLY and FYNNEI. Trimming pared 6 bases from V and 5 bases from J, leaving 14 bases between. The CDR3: CASRRAWEDEQYF. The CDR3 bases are TGTGCCAGCAGAAGGGCGTGGGAGGACGAGCAGTACTTC.

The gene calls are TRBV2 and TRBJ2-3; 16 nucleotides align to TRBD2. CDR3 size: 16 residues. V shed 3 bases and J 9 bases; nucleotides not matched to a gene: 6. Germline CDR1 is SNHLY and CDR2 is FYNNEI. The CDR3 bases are TGTGCCAGCAGTGAGGGACTAGCGGGGGGGCCCGGAACGCAGTATTTT. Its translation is CASSEGLAGGPGTQYF. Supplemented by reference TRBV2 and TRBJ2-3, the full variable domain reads EPEVTQTPSHQVTQMGQEVILRCVPISNHLYFYWYRQILGQKVEFLVSFYNNEISEKSEIFDDQFSVERPDGSNFTLKIRSTKLEDSAMYFCASSEGLAGGPGTQYFGPGTRLTVL.

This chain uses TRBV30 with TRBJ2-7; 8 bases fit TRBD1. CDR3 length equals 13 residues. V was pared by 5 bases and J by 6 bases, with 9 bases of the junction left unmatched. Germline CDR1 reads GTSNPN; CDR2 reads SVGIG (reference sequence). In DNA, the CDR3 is TGTGCCTGGGCCCGGACAGGGTCTTTCGAGCAGTACTTC. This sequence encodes CAWARTGSFEQYF. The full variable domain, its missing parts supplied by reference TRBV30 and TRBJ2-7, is SQTIHQWPATLVQPVGSPLSLECTVEGTSNPNLYWYRQAAGRGLQLLFYSVGIGQISSEVPQNLSASRPQDRQFILSSKKLLLSDSGFYLCAWARTGSFEQYFGPGTRLTVT.

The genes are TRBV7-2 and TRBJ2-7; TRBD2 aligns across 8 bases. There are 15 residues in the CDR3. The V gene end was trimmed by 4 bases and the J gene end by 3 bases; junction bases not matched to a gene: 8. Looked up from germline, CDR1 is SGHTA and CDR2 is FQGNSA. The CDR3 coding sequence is TGTGCCAGCAGCTCCGCGGGGGGCAGTAACTACGAGCAGTACTTC. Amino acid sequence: CASSSAGGSNYEQYF.

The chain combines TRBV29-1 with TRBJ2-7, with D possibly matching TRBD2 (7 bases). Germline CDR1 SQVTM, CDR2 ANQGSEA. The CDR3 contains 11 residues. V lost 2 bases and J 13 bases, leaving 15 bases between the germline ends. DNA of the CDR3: TGCAGCGTTGAATCGGGCGGGGGCCGCTACTTC. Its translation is CSVESGGGRYF.

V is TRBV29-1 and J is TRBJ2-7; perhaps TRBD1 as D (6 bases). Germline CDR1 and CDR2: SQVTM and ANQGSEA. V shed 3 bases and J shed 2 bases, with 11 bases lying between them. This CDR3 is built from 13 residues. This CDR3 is CSVEFQGTYEQYF. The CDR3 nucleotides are TGCAGCGTTGAGTTCCAGGGGACCTACGAGCAGTACTTC.

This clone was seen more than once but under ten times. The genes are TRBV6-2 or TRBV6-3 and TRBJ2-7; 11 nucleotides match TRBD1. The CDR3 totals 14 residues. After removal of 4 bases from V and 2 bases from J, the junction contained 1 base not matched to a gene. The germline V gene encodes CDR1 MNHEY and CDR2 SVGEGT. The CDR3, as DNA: TGTGCCAGCAGTTGGGGACAGGGGGCCTACGAGCAGTACTTC. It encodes CASSWGQGAYEQYF.

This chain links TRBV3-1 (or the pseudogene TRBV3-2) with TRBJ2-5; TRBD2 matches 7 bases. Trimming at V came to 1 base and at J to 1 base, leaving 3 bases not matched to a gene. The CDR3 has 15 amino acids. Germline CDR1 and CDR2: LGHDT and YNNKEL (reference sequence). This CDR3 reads CASSQAGGGQETQYF. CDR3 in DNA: TGTGCCAGCAGCCAAGCTGGCGGGGGCCAAGAGACCCAGTACTTC.

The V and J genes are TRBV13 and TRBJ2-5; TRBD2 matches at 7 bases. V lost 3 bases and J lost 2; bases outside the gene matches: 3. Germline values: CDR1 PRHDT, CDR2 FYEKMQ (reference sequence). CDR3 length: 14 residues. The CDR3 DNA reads TGTGCCAGCAGCTTCACGGGGGGACAAGAGACCCAGTACTTC. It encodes CASSFTGGQETQYF.

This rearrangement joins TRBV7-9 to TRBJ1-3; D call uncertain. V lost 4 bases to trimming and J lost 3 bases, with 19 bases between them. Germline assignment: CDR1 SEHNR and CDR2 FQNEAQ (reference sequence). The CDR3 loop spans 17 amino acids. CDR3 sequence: CASSSSGVGVNGNTIYF. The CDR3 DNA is TGTGCCAGCAGCTCGAGTGGTGTCGGGGTAAATGGAAACACCATATATTTT.

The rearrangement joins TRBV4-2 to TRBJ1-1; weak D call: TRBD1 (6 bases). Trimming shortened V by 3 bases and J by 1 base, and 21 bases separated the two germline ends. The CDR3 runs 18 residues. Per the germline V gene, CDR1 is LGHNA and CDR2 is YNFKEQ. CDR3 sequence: CASSQDPGQGVWNTEAFF. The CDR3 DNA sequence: TGTGCCAGCAGCCAGGACCCGGGACAAGGGGTGTGGAACACTGAAGCTTTCTTT.

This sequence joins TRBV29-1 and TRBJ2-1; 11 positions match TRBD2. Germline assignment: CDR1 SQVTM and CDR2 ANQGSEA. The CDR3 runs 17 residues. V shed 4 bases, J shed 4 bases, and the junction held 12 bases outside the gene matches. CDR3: CSVGGLADNQVYNEQFF. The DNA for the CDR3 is TGCAGCGTTGGGGGACTAGCGGACAACCAAGTTTACAATGAGCAGTTCTTC.

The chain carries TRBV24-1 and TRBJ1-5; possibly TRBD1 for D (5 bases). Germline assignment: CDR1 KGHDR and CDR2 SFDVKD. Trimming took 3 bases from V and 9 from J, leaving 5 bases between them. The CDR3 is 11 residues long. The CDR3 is CATSDQGPQHF. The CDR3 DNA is TGTGCCACCAGTGATCAGGGGCCCCAGCATTTT.

The CDR3 loop is CASNRDIAYEQYF. CDR3 coding DNA: TGTGCCAGCAACAGGGACATAGCCTACGAGCAGTACTTC. The rearrangement uses TRBV5-8 and TRBJ2-7, with D tentatively TRBD1 (6 bases). Germline V lookup: CDR1 SGHTS, CDR2 YDEGEE. V shed 6 bases and J shed 2 bases, with 12 bases lying between them. The CDR3 has 13 residues.

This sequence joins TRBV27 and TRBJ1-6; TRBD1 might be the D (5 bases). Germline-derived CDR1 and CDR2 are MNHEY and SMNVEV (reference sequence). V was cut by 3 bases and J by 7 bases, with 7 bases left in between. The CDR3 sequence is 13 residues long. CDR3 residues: CASSFGANSPLHF. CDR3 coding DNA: TGTGCCAGCAGTTTTGGGGCAAATTCACCCCTCCACTTT.